This is a list of T cell receptor beta chains from one sample in a study of Ad26.COV2.S vaccination and SARS-CoV-2 variants. Using immunoSEQ multiplex PCR, the repertoire was profiled, and TCRdb retains in-frame clones only, with some absent. Among about 280,000 clones listed, 70% to 90% were seen once. The starting material was peripheral blood, obtained in a trial of Ad26.COV2.S vaccine versus placebo. Source of these receptors: a person aged 18-65 years who received the Ad26.COV2.S COVID-19 vaccine or a placebo. Both conserved end residues are part of each CDR3. D genes are given only for firm matches.

>TRBJ1-2|-|TRBV6-6
CASSFGGGYTF
>TRBJ2-3|-|TRBV5-4
CASTNSPSTDTQYF
>TRBJ1-2|-|TRBV4-2
CASSQEITGVFYGYTF
>TRBJ2-7|-|TRBV21-1
CASSSRVPFVFYEQYF
>TRBJ1-2|-|TRBV20-1
CSASPRGNYGYTF
>TRBJ1-1|TRBD1|TRBV5-1
CASSRMTGVVTEAFF
>TRBJ1-6|-|TRBV7-2
CASRSTGPSYNSPLHF
>TRBJ2-3|TRBD2|TRBV5-5
CASSLRGASGSTDTQYF
>TRBJ1-4|-|TRBV2
CASRGAGSEKLFF
>TRBJ2-7|TRBD1|TRBV29-1
CSVAGGRTYEQYF
>TRBJ1-4|TRBD1|TRBV6-4
CASRDPRGLDEKLFF
>TRBJ2-7|-|TRBV6-2/TRBV6-3
CASSYPSQGGGEQYF
>TRBJ2-1|TRBD2|TRBV4-1
CASSQPTSGNYNEQFF
>TRBJ2-3|TRBD2|TRBV30
CAWSASGRPDTQYF
>TRBJ2-7|TRBD2|TRBV3-1/TRBV3-2
CASSHNNYWGGEQYF
>TRBJ2-1|TRBD2|TRBV23-1
CASSGCRDYFYNEQFF
>TRBJ1-2|TRBD1|TRBV30
CACLDRGPYGYTF
>TRBJ1-1|-|TRBV4-1
CASSQDLIWGRRLNTEAFF
>TRBJ2-1|TRBD1|TRBV27
CASKTGQGYNEQFF
>TRBJ2-2|-|TRBV7-2
CASSFGSGALGGELFF
>TRBJ2-5|-|TRBV25-1
CATSWGHQETQYF
>TRBJ1-4|-|TRBV11-3
CASSQTASNEKLFF
>TRBJ1-2|-|TRBV5-1
CASSFETGYGYTF
>TRBJ2-7|TRBD2|TRBV9
CASSVEGGLAGGSEQYF
>TRBJ2-1|TRBD1|TRBV5-6
CASSLFGTGTYNEQFF
>TRBJ1-1|-|TRBV7-3
CASSSGMGAGAFF
>TRBJ1-4|-|TRBV5-1
CASSTGLANEKLFF
>TRBJ1-1|-|TRBV19
CASSMAGASNTEAFF
>TRBJ2-1|TRBD2|TRBV10-3
CATSGTKNEQFF